A selection of T cell receptor beta chains follows, all from one sample in a study of metastatic and nonmetastatic thyroid tumors. TCRdb re-called the PCR reads through MiXCR. The table lists 46,000 or so clones, around 17% of them singletons. Sequenced: blood. These receptors came from a female donor with papillary thyroid cancer or a benign thyroid nodule (not recorded which). Some clones in this sample may be carry-over from other donors' samples. Both conserved end residues are part of each CDR3. D genes are given only for firm matches. Size values are once, few and many counts, or a class for expanded clones, and some rows have none.

11 many TRBJ1-1 . TRBV2 CASSEPEGAFF TGTGCCAGCAGTGAACCCGAGGGAGCTTTCTTT
13 many TRBJ2-3 . TRBV7-9 CASSPRGPDTQYF TGTGCCAGCAGCCCCCGAGGCCCAGATACGCAGTATTTT
15 . TRBJ1-2 . TRBV6-1 CASSPEWGANYGYTF TGTGCCAGCAGTCCCGAATGGGGAGCTAACTATGGCTACACCTTC
16 many TRBJ1-3 TRBD1 TRBV12-3/TRBV12-4 CASSWEQGAKGNTIYF TGTGCCAGCAGTTGGGAACAGGGGGCGAAAGGAAACACCATATATTTT
15 many TRBJ1-2 . TRBV11-2 CASSLEERSWGGYTF TGTGCCAGCAGCTTAGAGGAACGGTCTTGGGGTGGCTACACCTTC
13 few TRBJ2-5 . TRBV6-1 CASRPSAGETQYF TGTGCCAGCAGACCCTCGGCAGGAGAGACCCAGTACTTC
14 many TRBJ1-4 . TRBV5-1 CASSLRGLKEKLFF TGCGCCAGCAGCTTGCGAGGTTTAAAGGAAAAACTGTTTTTT
10 many TRBJ2-2 . TRBV10-1 CASSGGELFF TGCGCCAGCAGTGGGGGGGAGCTGTTTTTT
18 many TRBJ2-7 . TRBV2 CASSEGSGSGVSSYEQYF TGTGCCAGCAGTGAAGGTTCGGGTTCGGGGGTGAGCTCCTACGAGCAGTACTTC
14 . TRBJ1-4 . TRBV5-8 CASSPVGLDEKLFF TGCGCCAGCAGCCCTGTCGGGTTGGATGAAAAACTGTTTTTT
16 many TRBJ1-4 . TRBV6-6 CASSYSNGGIGEKLFF TGTGCCAGCAGTTACTCGAATGGGGGCATTGGGGAAAAACTGTTTTTT
15 few TRBJ2-7 . TRBV28 CASSSRAKGGHEQYF TGTGCCAGCAGTTCCAGGGCAAAGGGAGGTCACGAGCAGTACTTC
16 many TRBJ2-3 TRBD2 TRBV2 CASSLMGAGGVDTQYF TGTGCCAGCAGTCTGATGGGAGCGGGAGGGGTAGATACGCAGTATTTT
16 many TRBJ2-3 . TRBV4-2 CASSQGAAPGTDTQYF TGTGCCAGCAGCCAAGGAGCGGCTCCCGGCACAGATACGCAGTATTTT
16 few TRBJ1-1 . TRBV2 CASSEPSRLVDTEAFF TGTGCCAGCAGTGAACCCTCCAGGCTAGTGGACACTGAAGCTTTCTTT
15 many TRBJ2-2 . TRBV27 CASSSTGLGGGELFF TGTGCCAGCAGTTCGACAGGACTCGGTGGGGGGGAGCTGTTTTTT
13 many TRBJ1-4 . TRBV28 CASGRGIFEKLFF TGTGCCAGCGGTCGGGGGATCTTTGAAAAACTGTTTTTT
15 few TRBJ2-5 . TRBV27 CASSLSSWRTETQYF TGTGCCAGCAGTTTATCTAGCTGGAGGACGGAGACCCAGTACTTC
15 many TRBJ1-5 . TRBV27 CASSLVGSGNQPQHF TGTGCCAGCAGTTTAGTTGGGTCTGGCAATCAGCCCCAGCATTTT
16 many TRBJ2-3 . TRBV20-1 CSARDLAAKVADTQYF TGCAGTGCTAGAGATCTGGCTGCTAAGGTCGCAGATACGCAGTATTTT
12 many TRBJ2-2 . TRBV3-1 CASSPRGGELFF TGTGCCAGCAGCCCTCGGGGCGGGGAGCTGTTTTTT
15 many TRBJ1-3 TRBD1 TRBV6-1 CASRGQAYSGNTIYF TGTGCCAGCAGGGGACAGGCATACTCTGGAAACACCATATATTTT
13 . TRBJ1-2 . TRBV6-2/TRBV6-3 CASSPTGNYGYTF TGTGCCAGCAGTCCTACAGGGAACTATGGCTACACCTTC
17 many TRBJ2-3 TRBD2 TRBV27 CASSLLAGGASTDTQYF TGTGCCAGCAGTCTCCTAGCGGGAGGCGCTAGCACAGATACGCAGTATTTT
17 . TRBJ1-6 . TRBV5-1 CASSLSSLWQGDGPLHF TGCGCCAGCAGCTTGTCCAGTCTGTGGCAGGGTGACGGACCCCTCCACTTT
15 many TRBJ2-3 TRBD2 TRBV6-1 CASTKTSPNTDTQYF TGTGCCAGCACCAAGACTAGCCCAAACACAGATACGCAGTATTTT
16 few TRBJ1-6 . TRBV19 CASSTIGRDADSPLHF TGTGCCAGTAGTACTATTGGCCGGGACGCCGATTCACCCCTCCACTTT
15 . TRBJ1-1 . TRBV6-1 CASTRAYEVDTEAFF TGTGCCAGCACCCGGGCGTATGAGGTCGACACTGAAGCTTTCTTT
13 many TRBJ1-1 . TRBV6-1 CAIAKWENTEAFF TGTGCCATCGCCAAGTGGGAGAACACTGAAGCTTTCTTT
18 many TRBJ2-7 TRBD1 TRBV7-8 CASSSGTGALSSSYEQYF TGTGCCAGCAGTTCCGGGACAGGGGCGCTATCAAGCTCCTACGAGCAGTACTTC
20 many TRBJ1-6 TRBD1 TRBV28 CASSTDARTGWSSYNSPLHF TGTGCCAGCAGTACGGACGCCAGGACAGGTTGGAGCTCCTATAATTCACCCCTCCACTTT
14 . TRBJ1-1 TRBD1 TRBV7-9 CATSYGRGLEEALF TGTGCCACCAGCTATGGGAGGGGGCTCGAAGAAGCTTTATTT
14 few TRBJ1-2 . TRBV12-3/TRBV12-4 CASSRTGRNYGYTF TGTGCCAGCAGTCGGACGGGACGGAACTATGGCTACACCTTC
13 . TRBJ1-5 . TRBV6-2/TRBV6-3 CASSVYSNQPQHF TGTGCCAGCTCGGTGTATAGCAATCAGCCCCAGCATTTT
12 many TRBJ1-2 . TRBV11-2 CASSFGFYGYTF TGTGCCAGCAGCTTTGGGTTCTATGGCTACACCTTC
15 many TRBJ2-7 TRBD1 TRBV6-2/TRBV6-3 CASNPRTGWSYEQYF TGTGCCAGCAACCCCCGGACAGGGTGGTCCTACGAGCAGTACTTC
20 . TRBJ2-1 . TRBV11-2 CASSSEGRADHVRSYDEQFF TGTGCCAGCAGCTCGGAAGGTAGGGCAGACCATGTTCGCTCCTACGATGAGCAGTTCTTC
13 many TRBJ2-2 . TRBV7-3 CASSFLVTGELFF TGTGCCAGCAGCTTCCTGGTAACCGGGGAGCTGTTTTTT
15 many TRBJ2-1 TRBD1 TRBV5-1 CASSFGQGAYNEQFF TGCGCCAGCAGCTTTGGACAGGGGGCTTACAATGAGCAGTTCTTC
16 many TRBJ1-5 TRBD1 TRBV28 CASRPVTGTGNQPQHF TGTGCCAGCAGACCTGTCACCGGGACAGGGAATCAGCCCCAGCATTTT
14 few TRBJ2-2 . TRBV19 CASSIVAGTGELFF TGTGCCAGTAGTATTGTAGCTGGGACCGGGGAGCTGTTTTTT
11 . TRBJ2-1 . TRBV3-1 CASSSSNEQFF TGTGCCAGCAGCTCCAGCAATGAGCAGTTCTTC
12 many TRBJ2-1 . TRBV11-2 CASSPLYNEQFF TGTGCCAGCAGCCCCCTATACAATGAGCAGTTCTTC
16 medium-sized TRBJ1-6 TRBD1 TRBV6-1 CASSEELQGRNSPLHF TGTGCCAGCAGTGAAGAGTTACAGGGGCGCAATTCACCCCTCCACTTT
14 many TRBJ2-1 . TRBV14 CASSQAKGINEQFF TGTGCCAGCAGCCAAGCCAAGGGTATCAATGAGCAGTTCTTC
16 many TRBJ1-2 . TRBV6-1 CASSEAVAGPYYGYTF TGTGCCAGCAGTGAGGCCGTGGCCGGCCCATACTATGGCTACACCTTC
14 . TRBJ2-3 TRBD2 TRBV7-2 CASINSGRLDTQYF TGTGCCAGCATCAATAGCGGGAGGTTGGATACGCAGTATTTT
14 . TRBJ2-7 . TRBV6-2/TRBV6-3 CASSYSRVSYEQYF TGTGCCAGCAGTTACTCTAGGGTGTCCTACGAGCAGTACTTC
16 few TRBJ1-6 . TRBV6-2/TRBV6-3 CASSWGIVGGQSPLHF TGTGCCAGCAGTTGGGGTATTGTAGGTGGTCAATCACCCCTCCACTTT
12 many TRBJ2-5 . TRBV6-1 CASSFGGETQYF TGTGCCAGCAGTTTCGGTGGGGAGACCCAGTACTTC
13 few TRBJ1-2 . TRBV10-3 CAISDGDFYGYTF TGTGCCATCAGTGATGGGGATTTCTATGGCTACACCTTC
17 many TRBJ2-3 . TRBV19 CASSISLGTPSGDTQYF TGTGCCAGTAGTATTAGTCTCGGGACACCTTCTGGAGATACGCAGTATTTT
15 many TRBJ2-7 TRBD1 TRBV5-1 CASSPRSGQPYEQYF TGCGCCAGCAGCCCAAGATCGGGACAGCCCTACGAGCAGTACTTC